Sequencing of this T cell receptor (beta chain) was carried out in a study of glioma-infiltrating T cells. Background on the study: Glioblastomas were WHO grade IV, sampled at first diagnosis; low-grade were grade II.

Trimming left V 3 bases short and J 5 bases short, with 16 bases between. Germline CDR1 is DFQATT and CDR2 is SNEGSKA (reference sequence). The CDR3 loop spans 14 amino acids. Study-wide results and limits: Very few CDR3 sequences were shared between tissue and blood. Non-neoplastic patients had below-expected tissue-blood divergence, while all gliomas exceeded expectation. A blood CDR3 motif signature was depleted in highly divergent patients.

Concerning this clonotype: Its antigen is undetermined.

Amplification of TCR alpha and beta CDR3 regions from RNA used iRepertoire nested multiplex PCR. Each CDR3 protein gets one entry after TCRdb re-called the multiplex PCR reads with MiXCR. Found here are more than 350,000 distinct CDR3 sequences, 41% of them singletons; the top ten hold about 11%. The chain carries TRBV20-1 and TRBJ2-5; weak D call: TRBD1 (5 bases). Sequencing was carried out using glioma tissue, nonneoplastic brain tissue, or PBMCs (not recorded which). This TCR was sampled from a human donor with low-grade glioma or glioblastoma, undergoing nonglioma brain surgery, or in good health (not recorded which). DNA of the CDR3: TGCAGTGCTAGCCCAGGGCCCAACAGGGAGACCCAGTACTTC. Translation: CSASPGPNRETQYF.